The clone carrying this T cell receptor (beta chain) was recorded once. Data came from immunoSEQ multiplex PCR; TCRdb stores just in-frame clones and leaves some out. The sample comprises about 210,000 clones, approximately 86% of which are singletons, and more than 1.4% rests with the top ten. The sample belongs to a study of blood T cell repertoires in COVID-19. Study at large: Italy, Spain and the United States were the sources of the convalescent and acute COVID-19 samples. Sample material is recorded as cDNA or gDNA derived from T cells, B-cell-depleted T cells, or PBMCs.

Germline V lookup: CDR1 LNHDA, CDR2 SQIVND (reference sequence). The V end was cut by 9 bases, the J end by 5 bases, with 16 bases between. The CDR3 has 14 amino acids. The chain has TRBV19 and TRBJ2-2; perhaps TRBD2 as D (6 bases). The sequence was collected from a man younger than 35 with active or convalescent COVID-19. Sequencing input: peripheral blood. The CDR3 sequence: CASCGAEGTGELFF. CDR3 nucleotide sequence: TGTGCCAGCTGCGGAGCGGAGGGGACCGGGGAGCTGTTTTTT.